This record concerns one T cell receptor beta chain sequence. Its antigen remains undetermined. Qualities for individual bases were not recorded, and no much larger clone is one base off. The data derive from a study of OX40 agonist ivuxolimab in advanced cancers. Study-level background: The costimulatory receptor OX40 (CD134) was targeted by ivuxolimab, a fully human IgG2 agonistic monoclonal antibody. In the dose-escalation cohort, about four fifths of patients were male, and the mean age was 60 years with a range of about 20 to 90. Among the 50 to 55 dose-escalation patients, approximately 20 had hepatocellular carcinoma, about 15 melanoma, 9 renal cell carcinoma and 9 head and neck cancer. The paper covers the monotherapy dose-escalation part of the phase I ivuxolimab trial, which included N of about 56 patients. Intravenous ivuxolimab was administered to patients every 2 weeks at six dose levels: 0.01, 0.1, 0.3, 1.5, 3 and 10 mg/kg. Prior anti-PD-1, anti-PD-L1 or anti-CTLA-4 therapy was permitted, and approximately 42% of dose-escalation patients had received checkpoint inhibitors. Peripheral TCRbeta sequencing aimed to test whether ivuxolimab altered TCR sequence diversity and caused clonal T-cell expansion. Partial responses were achieved by three dose-escalation patients, of whom one had hepatocellular carcinoma and two had cutaneous melanoma.

Findings and caveats that apply to the study as a whole: At doses of 0.1 to 3.0 mg/kg, clonal expansion of both CD4+ and CD8+ blood T cells was observed from baseline to week 6. Low levels of normalized T-cell clonal expansion were also seen in some nonresponding patients. The antigen specificity of the clonally expanded peripheral T cells was not determined. After ivuxolimab, expanded clones were on average more numerous among CD8+ T cells than among CD4+ T cells. Partial responders in the 0.1-3.0 mg/kg groups had among the lowest normalized peripheral clonal expansion, especially among CD8+ T cells.

Genomic DNA was isolated from the sorted cells so that the TCRbeta CDR3 region could be sequenced. The immunoSEQ Assay was used to sequence the TCRbeta CDR3 regions. TCRdb mirrors the immuneACCESS table, restricted to in-frame sequences. Some clones are absent from its copies; in checked studies, under half trace to an unresolved V gene, and the reason for the others is unknown. The sample has fewer than 65,000 clones on record, around 87% of them singletons. The top ten constitute roughly 5.2% of the sample. V loses 2 bases at its end and J loses 10 bases; junction bases beyond the gene matches: 7. From the germline V gene, CDR1 is SGHNT and CDR2 is YENEEA. The CDR3 covers 13 residues, taking in both the cysteine and the phenylalanine. The entry retains the CDR3 DNA only, 39 bases that are in frame from base 1. Patients with a history of autoimmune disease or receiving systemic immunosuppression were excluded from the trial. In every dose cohort, peripheral blood was drawn for TCR sequencing at baseline, cycle 4 day 1, and cycle 7 day 1. Samples came from an open-label, multicenter, first-in-human phase I dose-escalation trial of ivuxolimab. Adults with locally advanced or metastatic melanoma, renal cell, hepatocellular, or head and neck squamous cell carcinoma were enrolled in the trial. Before TCR sequencing, CD4+ T cells and CD8+ T cells were sorted from peripheral blood as separate populations.

This sequence was found in an adult with an advanced solid tumor such as melanoma, head and neck, liver or kidney cancer. The sequencing here drew on CD4+ or CD8+ T cells sorted from blood, taken in a trial of the OX40 agonist ivuxolimab. The V gene is TRBV11-3 and the J gene is TRBJ1-1; the junction holds 7 bases that match TRBD1. CDR3 reads: CASSLTRTGRAFF. The sequenced DNA: TGTGCCAGCAGCTTAACCCGGACAGGACGAGCTTTCTTT.